The source of this T cell receptor beta chain is a study of blood T cell repertoires in COVID-19. Background on the study: Researchers got acute and convalescent COVID-19 samples from the United States, Italy and Spain.

Under the authors' procedure: Counts of nucleated cells, estimated from reference gene primer amplification, were obtained. Some clones are missing from TCRdb's copy, which holds only in-frame ones; the method was immunoSEQ multiplex PCR. V, J and clone size derive from that table, while D and trimming were established from the DNA sequence. Of 200,000 to 250,000 clones in the sample, about 91% were seen once. V lost 5 bases and J lost 3; bases outside the gene matches: 2. The CDR3 is 14 amino acids. In germline, CDR1 is LNHDA, CDR2 SQIVND (reference sequence). Recruitment covered some 25 US areas and drew participants whose ages spanned roughly 18 to 100 years. Self-reported history from a screening survey and questionnaire set each donor's cohort.

The sequence derives from a young man with acute COVID-19. Material for sequencing was PBMCs or T cells enriched from blood (not recorded which). The J gene is TRBJ1-1, the V gene TRBV19; 11 bases are a match to TRBD1. CDR3 coding DNA: TGTGCCAGTAGTTTGGGACAGGGGGACACTGAAGCTTTCTTT. Translated: CASSLGQGDTEAFF.